The clone carrying this TCR beta chain was observed a handful of times. Its antigen remains unknown. Sampled blood dates from first hyperthyroidism diagnosis, and it precedes any ophthalmopathy symptoms. The authors took PBMCs from over 8.5 ml fresh peripheral blood. This specimen belongs to a study of T cells in Graves' hyperthyroidism and ophthalmopathy. The junction had 6 bases not matched to a gene; V was cut back by 6 bases and J by 4 bases. This CDR3 contains 13 residues. Looked up from germline, CDR1 is DFQATT and CDR2 is SNEGSKA (reference sequence). The CDR3 regions of TCR beta were amplified from RNA transcripts. The HTBI set primed first-round TCR CDR3 RT-PCR. From the multiplex PCR reads, TCRdb called clonotypes with MiXCR, one entry per CDR3 protein. The profile covers roughly 500,000 distinct CDR3 sequences, with around 13% appearing a single time and less than 6% taken by the ten largest.

Study-wide results and limits: The majority of expanded thyroid clonotypes above 0.001 also appeared in blood.

This chain connects TRBV20-1 to TRBJ2-1, with 7 nucleotides matching TRBD2. This sequence was found in a young woman with Graves' hyperthyroidism that later progressed to Graves' ophthalmopathy. Input material: blood. CDR3 protein: CSAGEGWYNEQFF. The CDR3 coding sequence is TGCAGTGCAGGGGAGGGCTGGTACAATGAGCAGTTCTTC.